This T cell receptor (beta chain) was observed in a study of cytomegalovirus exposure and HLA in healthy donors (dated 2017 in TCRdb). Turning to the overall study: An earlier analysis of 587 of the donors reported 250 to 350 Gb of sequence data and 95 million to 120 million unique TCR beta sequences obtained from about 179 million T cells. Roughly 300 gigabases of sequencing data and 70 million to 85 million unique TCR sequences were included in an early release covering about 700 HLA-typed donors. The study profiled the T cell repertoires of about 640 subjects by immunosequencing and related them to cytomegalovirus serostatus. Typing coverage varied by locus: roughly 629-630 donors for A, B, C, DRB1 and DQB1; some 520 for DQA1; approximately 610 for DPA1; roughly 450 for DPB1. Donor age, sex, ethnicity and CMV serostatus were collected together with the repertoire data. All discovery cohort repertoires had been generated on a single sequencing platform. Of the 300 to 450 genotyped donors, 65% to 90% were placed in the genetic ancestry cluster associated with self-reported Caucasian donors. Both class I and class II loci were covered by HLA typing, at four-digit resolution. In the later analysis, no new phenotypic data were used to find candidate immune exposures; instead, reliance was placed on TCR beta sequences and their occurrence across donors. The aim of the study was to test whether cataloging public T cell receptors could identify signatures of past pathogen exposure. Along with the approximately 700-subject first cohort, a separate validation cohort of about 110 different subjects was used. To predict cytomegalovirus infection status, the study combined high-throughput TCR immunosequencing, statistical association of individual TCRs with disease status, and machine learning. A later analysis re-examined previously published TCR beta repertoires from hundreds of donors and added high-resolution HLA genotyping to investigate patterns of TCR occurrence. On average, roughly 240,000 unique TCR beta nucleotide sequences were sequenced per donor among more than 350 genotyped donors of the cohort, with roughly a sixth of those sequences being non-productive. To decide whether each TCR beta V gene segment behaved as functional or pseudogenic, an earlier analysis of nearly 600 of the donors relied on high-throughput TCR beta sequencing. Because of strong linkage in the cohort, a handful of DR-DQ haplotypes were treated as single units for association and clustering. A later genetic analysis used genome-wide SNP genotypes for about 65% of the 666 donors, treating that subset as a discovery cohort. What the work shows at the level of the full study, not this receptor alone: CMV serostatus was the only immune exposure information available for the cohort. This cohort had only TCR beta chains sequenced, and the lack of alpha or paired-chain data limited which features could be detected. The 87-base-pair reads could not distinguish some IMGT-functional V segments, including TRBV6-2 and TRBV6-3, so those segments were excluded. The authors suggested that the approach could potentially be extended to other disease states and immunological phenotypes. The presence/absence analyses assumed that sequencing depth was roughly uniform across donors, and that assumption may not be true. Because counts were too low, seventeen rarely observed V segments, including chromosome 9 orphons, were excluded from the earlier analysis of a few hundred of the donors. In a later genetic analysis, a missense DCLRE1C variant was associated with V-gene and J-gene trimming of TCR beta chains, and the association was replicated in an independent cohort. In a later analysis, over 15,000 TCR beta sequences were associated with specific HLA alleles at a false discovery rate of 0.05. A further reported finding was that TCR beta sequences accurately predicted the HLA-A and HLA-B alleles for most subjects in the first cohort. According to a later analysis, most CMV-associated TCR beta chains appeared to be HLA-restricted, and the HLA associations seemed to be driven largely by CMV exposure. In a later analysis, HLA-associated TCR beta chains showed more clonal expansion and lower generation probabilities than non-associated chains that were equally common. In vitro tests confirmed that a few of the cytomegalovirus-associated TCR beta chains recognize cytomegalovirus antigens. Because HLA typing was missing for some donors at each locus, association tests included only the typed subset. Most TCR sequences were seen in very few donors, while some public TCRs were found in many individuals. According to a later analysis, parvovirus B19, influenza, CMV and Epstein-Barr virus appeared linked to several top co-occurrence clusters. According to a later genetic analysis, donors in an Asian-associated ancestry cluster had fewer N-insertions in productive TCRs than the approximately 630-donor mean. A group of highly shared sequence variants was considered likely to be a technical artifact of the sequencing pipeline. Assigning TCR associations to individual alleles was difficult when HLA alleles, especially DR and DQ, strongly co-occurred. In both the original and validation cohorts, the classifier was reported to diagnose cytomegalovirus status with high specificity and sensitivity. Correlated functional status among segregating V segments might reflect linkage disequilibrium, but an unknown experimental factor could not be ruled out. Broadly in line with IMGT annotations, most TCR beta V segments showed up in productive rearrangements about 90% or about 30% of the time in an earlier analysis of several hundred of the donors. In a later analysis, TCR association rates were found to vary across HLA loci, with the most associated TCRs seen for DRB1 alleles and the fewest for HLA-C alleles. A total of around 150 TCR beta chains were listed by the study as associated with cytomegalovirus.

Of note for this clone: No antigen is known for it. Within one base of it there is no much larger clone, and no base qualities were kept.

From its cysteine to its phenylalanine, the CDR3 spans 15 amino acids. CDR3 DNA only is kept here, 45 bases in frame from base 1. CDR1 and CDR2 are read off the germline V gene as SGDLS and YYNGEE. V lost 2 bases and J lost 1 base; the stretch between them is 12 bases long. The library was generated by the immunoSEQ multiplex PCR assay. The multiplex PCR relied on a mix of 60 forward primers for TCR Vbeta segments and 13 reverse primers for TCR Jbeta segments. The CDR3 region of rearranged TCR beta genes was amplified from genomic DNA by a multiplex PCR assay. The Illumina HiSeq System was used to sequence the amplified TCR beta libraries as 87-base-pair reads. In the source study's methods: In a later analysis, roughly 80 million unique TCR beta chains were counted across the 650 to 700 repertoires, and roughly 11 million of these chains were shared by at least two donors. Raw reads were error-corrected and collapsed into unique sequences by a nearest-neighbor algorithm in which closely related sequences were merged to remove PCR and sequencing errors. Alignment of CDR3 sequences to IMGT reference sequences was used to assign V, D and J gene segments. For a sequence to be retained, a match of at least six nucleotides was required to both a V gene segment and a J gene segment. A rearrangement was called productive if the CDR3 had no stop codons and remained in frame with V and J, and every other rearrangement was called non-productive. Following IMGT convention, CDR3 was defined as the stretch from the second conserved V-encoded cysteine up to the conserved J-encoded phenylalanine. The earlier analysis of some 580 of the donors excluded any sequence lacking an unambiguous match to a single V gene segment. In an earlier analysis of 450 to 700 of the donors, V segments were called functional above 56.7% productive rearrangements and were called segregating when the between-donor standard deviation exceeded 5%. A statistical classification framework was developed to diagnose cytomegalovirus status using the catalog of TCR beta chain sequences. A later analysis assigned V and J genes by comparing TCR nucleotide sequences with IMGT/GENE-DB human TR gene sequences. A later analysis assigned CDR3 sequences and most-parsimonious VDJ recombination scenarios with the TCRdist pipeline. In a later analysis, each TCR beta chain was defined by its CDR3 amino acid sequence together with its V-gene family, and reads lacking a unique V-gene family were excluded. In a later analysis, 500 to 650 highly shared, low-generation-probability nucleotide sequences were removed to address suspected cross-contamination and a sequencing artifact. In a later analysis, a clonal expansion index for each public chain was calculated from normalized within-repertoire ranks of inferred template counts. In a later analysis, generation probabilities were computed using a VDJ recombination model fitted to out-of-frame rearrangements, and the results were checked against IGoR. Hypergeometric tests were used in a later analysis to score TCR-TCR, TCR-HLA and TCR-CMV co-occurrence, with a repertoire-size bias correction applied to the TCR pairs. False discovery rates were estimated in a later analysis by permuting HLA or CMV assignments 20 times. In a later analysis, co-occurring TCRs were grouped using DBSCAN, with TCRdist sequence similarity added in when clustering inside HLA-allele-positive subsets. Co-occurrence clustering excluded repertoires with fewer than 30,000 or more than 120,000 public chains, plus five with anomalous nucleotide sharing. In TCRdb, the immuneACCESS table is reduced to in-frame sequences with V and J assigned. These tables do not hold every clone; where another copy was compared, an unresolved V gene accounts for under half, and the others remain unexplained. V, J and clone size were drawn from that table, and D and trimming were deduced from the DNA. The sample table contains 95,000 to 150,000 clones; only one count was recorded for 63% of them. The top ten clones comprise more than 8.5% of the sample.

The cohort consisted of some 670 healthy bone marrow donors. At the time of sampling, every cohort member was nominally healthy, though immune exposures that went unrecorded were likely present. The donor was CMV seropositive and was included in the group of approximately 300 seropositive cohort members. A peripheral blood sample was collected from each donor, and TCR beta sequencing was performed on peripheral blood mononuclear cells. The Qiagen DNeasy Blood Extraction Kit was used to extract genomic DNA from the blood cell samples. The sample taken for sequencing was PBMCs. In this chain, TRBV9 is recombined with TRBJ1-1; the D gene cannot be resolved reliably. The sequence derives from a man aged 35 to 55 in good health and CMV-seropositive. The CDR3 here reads CASSVRGDPNTEAFF. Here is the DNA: TGTGCCAGCAGCGTCCGGGGAGACCCGAACACTGAAGCTTTCTTT. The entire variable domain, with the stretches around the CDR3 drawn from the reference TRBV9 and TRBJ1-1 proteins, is DSGVTQTPKHLITATGQRVTLRCSPRSGDLSVYWYQQSLDQGLQFLIQYYNGEERAKGNILERFSAQQFPDLHSELNLSSLELGDSALYFCASSVRGDPNTEAFFGQGTRLTVV.